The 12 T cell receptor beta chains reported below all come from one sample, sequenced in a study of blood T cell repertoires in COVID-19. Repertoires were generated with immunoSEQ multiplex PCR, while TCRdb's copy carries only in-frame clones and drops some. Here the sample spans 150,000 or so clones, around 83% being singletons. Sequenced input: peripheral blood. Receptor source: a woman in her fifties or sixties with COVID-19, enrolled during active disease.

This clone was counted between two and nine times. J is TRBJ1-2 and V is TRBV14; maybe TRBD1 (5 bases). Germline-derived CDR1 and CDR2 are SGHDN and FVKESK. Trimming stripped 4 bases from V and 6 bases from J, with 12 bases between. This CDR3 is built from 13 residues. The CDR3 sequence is CASSLRQTDGYTF. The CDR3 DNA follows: TGTGCCAGCAGCCTCCGACAGACAGATGGCTACACCTTC.

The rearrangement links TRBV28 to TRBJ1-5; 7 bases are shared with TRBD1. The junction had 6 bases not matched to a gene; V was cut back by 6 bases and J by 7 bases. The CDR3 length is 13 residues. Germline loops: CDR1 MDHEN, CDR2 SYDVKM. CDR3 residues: CASSDRVGQPQHF. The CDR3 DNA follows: TGTGCCAGCAGCGACAGGGTGGGACAGCCCCAGCATTTT.

For the CDR3, the DNA is TGTGCCAGTAGTAGCAGGGGACGGCTCAGCTATGGCTACACCTTC. Protein: CASSSRGRLSYGYTF. This rearrangement joins TRBV19 to TRBJ1-2, with TRBD1 as a possible D gene (6 bases). Germline values: CDR1 LNHDA, CDR2 SQIVND (reference sequence). V was clipped by 4 bases and J by 4 bases, with 16 bases between them. The CDR3 is 15 amino acids. The full variable domain, in which reference TRBV19 and TRBJ1-2 provide the parts outside the CDR3, is DGGITQSPKYLFRKEGQNVTLSCEQNLNHDAMYWYRQDPGQGLRLIYYSQIVNDFQKGDIAEGYSVSREKKESFPLTVTSAQKNPTAFYLCASSSRGRLSYGYTFGSGTRLTVV.

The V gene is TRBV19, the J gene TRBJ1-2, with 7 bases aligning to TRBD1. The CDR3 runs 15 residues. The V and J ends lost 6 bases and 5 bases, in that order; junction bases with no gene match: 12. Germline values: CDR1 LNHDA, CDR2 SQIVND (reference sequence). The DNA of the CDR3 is TGTGCCAGTAGAAACTCCCGACAGGGTGGTTATGGCTACACCTTC. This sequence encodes CASRNSRQGGYGYTF.

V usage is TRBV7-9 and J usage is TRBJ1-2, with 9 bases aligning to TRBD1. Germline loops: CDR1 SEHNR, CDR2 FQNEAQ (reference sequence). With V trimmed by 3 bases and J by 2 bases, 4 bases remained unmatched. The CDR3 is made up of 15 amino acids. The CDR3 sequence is CASSFDGTGNYGYTF. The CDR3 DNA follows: TGTGCCAGCAGCTTTGATGGGACAGGGAACTATGGCTACACCTTC.

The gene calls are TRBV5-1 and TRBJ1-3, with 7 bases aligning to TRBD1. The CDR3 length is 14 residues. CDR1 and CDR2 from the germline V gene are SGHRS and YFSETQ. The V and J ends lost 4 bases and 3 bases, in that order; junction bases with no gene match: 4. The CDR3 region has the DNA TGCGCCAGCAGCCCACAGGGGAGTGGAAACACCATATATTTT. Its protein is CASSPQGSGNTIYF.

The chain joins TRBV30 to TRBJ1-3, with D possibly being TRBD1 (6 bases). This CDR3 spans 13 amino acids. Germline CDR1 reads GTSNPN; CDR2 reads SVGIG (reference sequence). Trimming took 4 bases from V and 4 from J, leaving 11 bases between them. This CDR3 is CAWNAGDGNTIYF. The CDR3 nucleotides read TGTGCCTGGAACGCAGGGGACGGAAACACCATATATTTT. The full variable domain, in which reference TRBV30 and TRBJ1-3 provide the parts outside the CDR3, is SQTIHQWPATLVQPVGSPLSLECTVEGTSNPNLYWYRQAAGRGLQLLFYSVGIGQISSEVPQNLSASRPQDRQFILSSKKLLLSDSGFYLCAWNAGDGNTIYFGEGSWLTVV.

The CDR3 nucleotides are TGTGCCAGCAGCTCAAACAGGGCTAATCAGCCCCAGCATTTT. Protein product: CASSSNRANQPQHF. This rearrangement joins TRBV3-1 (or the pseudogene TRBV3-2) to TRBJ1-5; a possible D gene is TRBD1 (6 bases). Germline CDR1 and CDR2: LGHDT and YNNKEL (reference sequence). Trimming stripped 5 bases from V and 4 bases from J, with 12 bases between. This CDR3 comprises 14 residues.

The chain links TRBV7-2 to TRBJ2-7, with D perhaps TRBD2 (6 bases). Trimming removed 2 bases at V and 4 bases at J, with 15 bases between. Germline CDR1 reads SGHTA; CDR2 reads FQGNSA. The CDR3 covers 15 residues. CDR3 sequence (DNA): TGTGCCAGCAGCTTAAGTAATGGGCGGGGTTACGAGCAGTACTTC. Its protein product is CASSLSNGRGYEQYF.

The chain's CDR3 is CASSVLTSGSSYNEQFF. DNA for the CDR3: TGTGCCAGCAGCGTTTTGACTAGCGGGTCCTCCTACAATGAGCAGTTCTTC. V is TRBV9 and J is TRBJ2-1; 10 bases are a match to TRBD2. CDR3 length equals 17 residues. After removal of 2 bases from V and 0 bases from J, the junction contained 5 bases not matched to a gene. From germline, CDR1 is SGDLS and CDR2 YYNGEE.

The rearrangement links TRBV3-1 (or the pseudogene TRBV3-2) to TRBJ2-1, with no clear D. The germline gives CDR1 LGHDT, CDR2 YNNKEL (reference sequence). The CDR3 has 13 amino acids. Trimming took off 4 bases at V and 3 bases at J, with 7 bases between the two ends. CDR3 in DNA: TGTGCCAGCAGCCTGCCAGGCTACAATGAGCAGTTCTTC. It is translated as CASSLPGYNEQFF.

CDR3 region: CASRTRTGTNTEAFF. DNA of the CDR3: TGTGCCTCCCGCACCCGGACAGGCACGAACACTGAAGCTTTCTTT. The gene calls are TRBV30 and TRBJ1-1, with TRBD1 identical over 7 bases. Germline loops: CDR1 GTSNPN, CDR2 SVGIG (reference sequence). V dropped 7 bases and J dropped 1; count of bases not matched to a gene: 12. The length of the CDR3 is 15 residues.